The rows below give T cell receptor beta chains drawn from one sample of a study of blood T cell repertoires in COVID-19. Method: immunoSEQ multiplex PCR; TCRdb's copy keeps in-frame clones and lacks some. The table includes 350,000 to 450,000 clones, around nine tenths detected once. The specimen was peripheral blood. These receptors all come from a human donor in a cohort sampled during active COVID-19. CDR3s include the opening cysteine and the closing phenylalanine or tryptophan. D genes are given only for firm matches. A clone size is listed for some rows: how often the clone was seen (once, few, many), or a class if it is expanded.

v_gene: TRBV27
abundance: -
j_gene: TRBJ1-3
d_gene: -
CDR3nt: TGTGCCAGCGGCGGGGGGGTCGGCTCTGGAAACACCATATATTTT
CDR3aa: CASGGGVGSGNTIYF

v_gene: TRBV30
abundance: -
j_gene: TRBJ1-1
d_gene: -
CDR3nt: TGTGCCTGGAGTGCGGACATCTCGCTGAACACTGAAGCTTTCTTT
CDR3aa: CAWSADISLNTEAFF

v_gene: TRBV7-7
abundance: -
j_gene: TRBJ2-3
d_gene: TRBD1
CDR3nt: TGTGCTAGCAGCCTAGACAGGGGAGATACGCAGTATTTT
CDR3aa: CASSLDRGDTQYF

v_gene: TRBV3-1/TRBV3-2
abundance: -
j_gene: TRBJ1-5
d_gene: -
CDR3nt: TGTGCCAGCAGCCAATCCCCCGTCGGGGTCCAGCCCCAGCATTTT
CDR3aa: CASSQSPVGVQPQHF

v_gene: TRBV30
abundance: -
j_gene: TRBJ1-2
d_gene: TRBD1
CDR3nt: TGTGCCTGGTCGGGACAGCTAATTAACTATGGCTACACCTTC
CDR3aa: CAWSGQLINYGYTF

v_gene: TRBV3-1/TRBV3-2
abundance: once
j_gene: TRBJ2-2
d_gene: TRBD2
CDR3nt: TGTGCCAGCAGCCAAGGTCGACTAGCGGGGCGGACTCCCCTGGGCACCGGGGAGCTGTTTTTT
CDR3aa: CASSQGRLAGRTPLGTGELFF

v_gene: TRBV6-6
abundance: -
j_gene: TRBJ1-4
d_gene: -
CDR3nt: TGTGCCAGCAGGGGCAGGGAGGGCGACGAAAAACTGTTTTTT
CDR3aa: CASRGREGDEKLFF

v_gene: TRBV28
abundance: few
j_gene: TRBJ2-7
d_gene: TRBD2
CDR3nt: TGTGCCAGCAGTACTAGCGGGAGGGCCTCCTACGAGCAGTACTTC
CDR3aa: CASSTSGRASYEQYF

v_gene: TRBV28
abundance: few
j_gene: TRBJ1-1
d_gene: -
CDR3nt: TGTGCCAGCAGTGATAGCGGAGCGAACGAAGCTTTCTTT
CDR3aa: CASSDSGANEAFF

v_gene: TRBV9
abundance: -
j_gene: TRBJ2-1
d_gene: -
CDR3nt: TGTGCCAGCAGCGAATCTAGAAACACCTACAATGAGCAGTTCTTC
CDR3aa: CASSESRNTYNEQFF

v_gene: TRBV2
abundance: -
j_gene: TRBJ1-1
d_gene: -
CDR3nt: TGTGCCAGCAGTGACGTACAGAACACTGAAGCTTTCTTT
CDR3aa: CASSDVQNTEAFF